The T cell receptor (beta chain) under discussion was sequenced for a study of blood T cell repertoires in COVID-19. In the study overall: T cells, B-cell-depleted T cells, or PBMCs provided the cDNA or gDNA that served as material.

Original processing methods: Amplifying reference gene primers gave estimates of nucleated cell counts. The method was immunoSEQ multiplex PCR; TCRdb's version includes in-frame clones alone and lacks a portion of them. That table gives V, J and clone size, and the DNA gave D and trimming. Of approximately 490,000 clones in the sample, roughly 90% were seen once. Donors in Cohort 3 who had recovered were those with two negative PCRs, healthcare professional clearance, or resolution of their symptoms. The CDR3 contains 14 residues. V trimming: 6 bases; J trimming: 4 bases; junction bases outside the gene matches: 4. Germline lookup yields CDR1 SNHLY and CDR2 FYNNEI.

The rearrangement links TRBV2 to TRBJ2-2; 8 positions match TRBD1. The clonotype originates from a woman under 30 who had recovered from COVID-19. The sequenced sample was PBMCs or T cells enriched from blood (not recorded which). CDR3 protein: CASRLDRATGELFF. Here the CDR3 DNA reads TGTGCCAGCAGGTTGGACAGGGCCACCGGGGAGCTGTTTTTT.